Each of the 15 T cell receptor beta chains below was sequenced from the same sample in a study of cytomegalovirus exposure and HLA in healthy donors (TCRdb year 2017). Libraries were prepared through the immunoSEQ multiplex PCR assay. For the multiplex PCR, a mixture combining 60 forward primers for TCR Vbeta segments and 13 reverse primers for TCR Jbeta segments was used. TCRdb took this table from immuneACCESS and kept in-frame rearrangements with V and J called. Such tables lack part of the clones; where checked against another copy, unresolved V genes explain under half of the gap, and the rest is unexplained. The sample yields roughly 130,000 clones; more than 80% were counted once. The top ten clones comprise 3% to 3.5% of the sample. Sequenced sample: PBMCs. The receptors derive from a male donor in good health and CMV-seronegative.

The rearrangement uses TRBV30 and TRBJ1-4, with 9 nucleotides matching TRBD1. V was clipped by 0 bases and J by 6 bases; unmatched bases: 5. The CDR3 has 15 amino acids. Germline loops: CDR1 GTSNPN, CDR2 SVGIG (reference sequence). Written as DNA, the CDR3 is TGTGCCTGGAGTGTCAGAGGGACAGGGTATGAAAAACTGTTTTTT. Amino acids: CAWSVRGTGYEKLFF.

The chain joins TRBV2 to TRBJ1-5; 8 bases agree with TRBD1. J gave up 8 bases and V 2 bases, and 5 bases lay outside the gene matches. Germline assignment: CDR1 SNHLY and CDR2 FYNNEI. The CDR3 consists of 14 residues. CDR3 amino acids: CASSEWGQDEPQHF. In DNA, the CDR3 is TGTGCCAGCAGTGAATGGGGACAGGATGAGCCCCAGCATTTT.

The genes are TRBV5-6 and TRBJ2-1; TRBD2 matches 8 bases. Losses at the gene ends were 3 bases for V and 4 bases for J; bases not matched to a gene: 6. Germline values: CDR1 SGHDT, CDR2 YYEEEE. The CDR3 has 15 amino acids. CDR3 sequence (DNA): TGTGCCAGCAGCTGGAGCGGGAGTAGATACAATGAGCAGTTCTTC. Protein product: CASSWSGSRYNEQFF. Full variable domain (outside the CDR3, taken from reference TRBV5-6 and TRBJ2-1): DAGVTQSPTHLIKTRGQQVTLRCSPKSGHDTVSWYQQALGQGPQFIFQYYEEEERQRGNFPDRFSGHQFPNYSSELNVNALLLGDSALYLCASSWSGSRYNEQFFGPGTRLTVL.

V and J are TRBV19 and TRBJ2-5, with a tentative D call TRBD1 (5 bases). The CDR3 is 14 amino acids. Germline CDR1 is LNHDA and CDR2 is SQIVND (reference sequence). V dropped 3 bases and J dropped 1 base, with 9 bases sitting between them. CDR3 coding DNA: TGTGCCAGTAGTATTTGGGGCCCCCAAGAGACCCAGTACTTC. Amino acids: CASSIWGPQETQYF.

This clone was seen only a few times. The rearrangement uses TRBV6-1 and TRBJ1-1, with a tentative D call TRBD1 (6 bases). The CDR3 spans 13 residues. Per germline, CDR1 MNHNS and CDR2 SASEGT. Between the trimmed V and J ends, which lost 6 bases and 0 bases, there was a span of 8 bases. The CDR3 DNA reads TGTGCCAGCAGCGGACAGTTGAACACTGAAGCTTTCTTT. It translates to CASSGQLNTEAFF.

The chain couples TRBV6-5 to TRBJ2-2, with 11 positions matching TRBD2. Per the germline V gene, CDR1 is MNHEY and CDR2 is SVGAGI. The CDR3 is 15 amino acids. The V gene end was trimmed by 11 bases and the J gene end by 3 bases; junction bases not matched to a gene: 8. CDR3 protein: CAGKTGLADTGELFF. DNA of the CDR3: TGTGCCGGCAAAACGGGACTAGCGGACACCGGGGAGCTGTTTTTT.

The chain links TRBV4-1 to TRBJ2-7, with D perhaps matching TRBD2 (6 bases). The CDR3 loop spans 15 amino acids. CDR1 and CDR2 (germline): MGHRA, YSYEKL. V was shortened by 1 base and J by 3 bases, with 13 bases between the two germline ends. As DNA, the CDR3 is TGCGCCAGCAGCCAAGTGGGACTTCTGAGCTACGAGCAGTACTTC. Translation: CASSQVGLLSYEQYF.

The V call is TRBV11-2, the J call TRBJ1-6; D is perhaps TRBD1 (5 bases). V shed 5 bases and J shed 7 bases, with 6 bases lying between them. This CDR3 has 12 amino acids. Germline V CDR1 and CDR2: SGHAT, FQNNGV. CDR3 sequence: CASSHRNSPLHF. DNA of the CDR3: TGTGCCAGCAGCCACAGGAATTCACCCCTCCACTTT.

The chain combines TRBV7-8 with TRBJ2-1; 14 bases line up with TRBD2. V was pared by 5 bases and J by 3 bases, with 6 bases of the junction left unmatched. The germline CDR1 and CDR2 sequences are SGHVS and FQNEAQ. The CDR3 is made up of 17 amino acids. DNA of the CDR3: TGTGCCAGCAGCAACGGACTAGCGGGAGGTTTCTACAATGAGCAGTTCTTC. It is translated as CASSNGLAGGFYNEQFF. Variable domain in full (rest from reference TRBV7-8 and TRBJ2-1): GAGVSQSPRYKVAKRGQDVALRCDPISGHVSLFWYQQALGQGPEFLTYFQNEAQLDKSGLPSDRFFAERPEGSVSTLKIQRTQQEDSAVYLCASSNGLAGGFYNEQFFGPGTRLTVL.

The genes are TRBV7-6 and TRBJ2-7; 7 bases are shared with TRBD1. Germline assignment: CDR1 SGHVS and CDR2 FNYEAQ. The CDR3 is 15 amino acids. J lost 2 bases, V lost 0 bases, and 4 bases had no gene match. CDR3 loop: CASSLAQDRTYEQYF. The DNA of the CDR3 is TGTGCCAGCAGCTTAGCGCAGGACAGGACCTACGAGCAGTACTTC. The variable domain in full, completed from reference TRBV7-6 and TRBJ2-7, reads GAGVSQSPRYKVTKRGQDVALRCDPISGHVSLYWYRQALGQGPEFLTYFNYEAQQDKSGLPNDRFSAERPEGSISTLTIQRTEQRDSAMYRCASSLAQDRTYEQYFGPGTRLTVT.

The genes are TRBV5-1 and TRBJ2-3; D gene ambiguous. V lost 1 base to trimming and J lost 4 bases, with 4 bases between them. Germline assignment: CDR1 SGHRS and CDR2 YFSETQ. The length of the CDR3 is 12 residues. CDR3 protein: CASSLPSDTQYF. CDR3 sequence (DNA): TGCGCCAGCAGCTTGCCGTCAGATACGCAGTATTTT.

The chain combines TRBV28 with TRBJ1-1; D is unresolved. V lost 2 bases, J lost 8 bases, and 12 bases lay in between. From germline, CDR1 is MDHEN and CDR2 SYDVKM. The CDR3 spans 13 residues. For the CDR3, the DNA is TGTGCCAGCAGTTTAGTGGGAGCTCGGGAAGCTTTCTTT. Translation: CASSLVGAREAFF.

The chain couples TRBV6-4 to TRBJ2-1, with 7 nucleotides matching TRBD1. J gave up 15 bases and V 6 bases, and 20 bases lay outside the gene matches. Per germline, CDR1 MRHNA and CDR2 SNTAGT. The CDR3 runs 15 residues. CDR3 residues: CASSERGQSSPCSFF. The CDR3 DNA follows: TGTGCCAGCAGCGAACGGGGACAGAGTTCTCCGTGTTCGTTCTTC.

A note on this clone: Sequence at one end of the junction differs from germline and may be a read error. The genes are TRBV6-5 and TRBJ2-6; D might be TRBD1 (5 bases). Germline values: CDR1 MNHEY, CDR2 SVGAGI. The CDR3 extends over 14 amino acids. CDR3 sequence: CASSYSNGANGLTF. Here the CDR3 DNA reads TGTGCCAGCAGTTACTCGAATGGGGCCAACGGCCTGACTTTC.

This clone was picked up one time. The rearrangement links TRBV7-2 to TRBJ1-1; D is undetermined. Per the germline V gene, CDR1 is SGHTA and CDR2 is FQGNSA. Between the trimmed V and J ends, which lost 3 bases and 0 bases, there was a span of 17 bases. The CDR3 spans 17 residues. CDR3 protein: CASSFAGVAGVNTEAFF. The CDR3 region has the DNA TGTGCCAGCAGCTTCGCCGGGGTGGCCGGAGTGAACACTGAAGCTTTCTTT. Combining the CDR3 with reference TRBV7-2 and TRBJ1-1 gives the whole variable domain GAGVSQSPSNKVTEKGKDVELRCDPISGHTALYWYRQSLGQGLEFLIYFQGNSAPDKSGLPSDRFSAERTGGSVSTLTIQRTQQEDSAVYLCASSFAGVAGVNTEAFFGQGTRLTVV.